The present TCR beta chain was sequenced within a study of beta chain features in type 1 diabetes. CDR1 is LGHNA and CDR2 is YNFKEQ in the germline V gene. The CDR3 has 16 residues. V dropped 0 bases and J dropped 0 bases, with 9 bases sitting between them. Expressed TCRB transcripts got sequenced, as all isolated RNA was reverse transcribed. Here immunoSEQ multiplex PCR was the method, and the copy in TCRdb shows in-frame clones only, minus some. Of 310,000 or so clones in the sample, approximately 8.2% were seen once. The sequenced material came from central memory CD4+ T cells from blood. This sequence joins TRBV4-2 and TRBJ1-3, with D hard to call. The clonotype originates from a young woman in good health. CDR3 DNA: TGTGCCAGCAGCCAAGATACCCCGAGCTCTGGAAACACCATATATTTT. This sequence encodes CASSQDTPSSGNTIYF.